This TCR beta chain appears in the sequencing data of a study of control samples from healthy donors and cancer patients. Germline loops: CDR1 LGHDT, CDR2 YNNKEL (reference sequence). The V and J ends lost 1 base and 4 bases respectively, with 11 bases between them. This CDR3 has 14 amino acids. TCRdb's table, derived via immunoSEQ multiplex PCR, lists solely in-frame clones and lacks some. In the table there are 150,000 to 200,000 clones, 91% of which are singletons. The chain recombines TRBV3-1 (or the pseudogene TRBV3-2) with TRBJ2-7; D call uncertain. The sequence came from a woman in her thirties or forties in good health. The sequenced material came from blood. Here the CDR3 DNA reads TGTGCCAGCAGCCAAGGGAGCCTTGGGTACGAGCAGTACTTC. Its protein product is CASSQGSLGYEQYF.